Below, 28 T cell receptor beta chains from the same sample are listed, as sequenced in a study of human T cells and chemical hapten exposure. Time point indicated: pre-sensitization, week 0. Treatment described: therapeutic diphenylcyclopropenone sensitization with weekly scalp DPC. MiXCR, run by TCRdb on the RACE reads, gives a single entry per CDR3 protein. Counted here are about 260,000 distinct CDR3 sequences, 7% to 10% occurring once; the ten biggest clones make up around 2.5%. The specimen was whole blood, collected in connection with sensitization to the hapten diphenylcyclopropenone (DPC). All receptors derive from a woman aged 35 to 49 with alopecia areata. Some clones in this sample may be carry-over from other donors' samples.

The chain joins TRBV11-1 to TRBJ2-1; D gene uncertain. V was pared by 5 bases and J by 6 bases, with 17 bases between. Germline values: CDR1 SGHAT, CDR2 FQDESV (reference sequence). The CDR3 covers 15 residues. The CDR3 loop is CASSAALSILNEQFF. In DNA form, the CDR3 reads TGTGCCAGCAGCGCGGCACTGTCCATTCTCAATGAGCAGTTCTTC. The full variable domain, in which reference TRBV11-1 and TRBJ2-1 provide the parts outside the CDR3, is EAEVAQSPRYKITEKSQAVAFWCDPISGHATLYWYRQILGQGPELLVQFQDESVVDDSQLPKDRFSAERLKGVDSTLKIQPAELGDSAMYLCASSAALSILNEQFFGPGTRLTVL.

The chain couples TRBV9 to TRBJ2-7; weak D call: TRBD2 (5 bases). Per the germline V gene, CDR1 is SGDLS and CDR2 is YYNGEE. Trimming took 0 bases from V and 2 from J, leaving 9 bases between them. The CDR3 runs 14 residues. CDR3 amino acids: CASSVGVGTYEQYF. CDR3 nucleotide sequence: TGTGCCAGCAGCGTAGGGGTCGGGACCTACGAGCAGTACTTC.

Only a few counts were recorded for this clonotype. V usage is TRBV28 and J usage is TRBJ2-1; D may be TRBD2 (6 bases). CDR1 and CDR2 from the germline V gene are MDHEN and SYDVKM. The CDR3 loop spans 17 amino acids. The germline V and J ends were trimmed by 6 bases and 0 bases, with 18 bases remaining between them. The CDR3 loop reads CASSPSEGLSSYNEQFF. Written as DNA, the CDR3 is TGTGCCAGCAGCCCCTCGGAGGGTCTGAGCTCCTACAATGAGCAGTTCTTC.

This clonotype occurred a few times. J is TRBJ1-5 and V is TRBV10-3; D not certain. The V gene's germline CDR1 is ENHRY and CDR2 SYGVKD. Deletions cut 3 bases from V and 9 bases from J, with 15 bases between. The CDR3 loop spans 14 amino acids. This chain's CDR3 is CAISEILQVGPQHF. The CDR3 DNA sequence: TGTGCCATCAGTGAAATCCTGCAGGTGGGGCCCCAGCATTTT.

This clonotype was counted a few times. This rearrangement joins TRBV11-2 to TRBJ1-2; D remains unclear. CDR1 is SGHAT and CDR2 is FQNNGV in the germline V gene. The length of the CDR3 is 16 residues. Between the trimmed V and J ends, which lost 0 bases and 5 bases, there was a span of 16 bases. CDR3: CASSLDRRESGYGYTF. The DNA of the CDR3 is TGTGCCAGCAGCTTAGATCGAAGGGAATCGGGGTATGGCTACACCTTC. Combining the CDR3 with reference TRBV11-2 and TRBJ1-2 gives the whole variable domain EAGVAQSPRYKIIEKRQSVAFWCNPISGHATLYWYQQILGQGPKLLIQFQNNGVVDDSQLPKDRFSAERLKGVDSTLKIQPAKLEDSAVYLCASSLDRRESGYGYTFGSGTRLTVV.

The chain employs TRBV29-1 and TRBJ2-1, with D maybe TRBD2 (6 bases). This CDR3 is built from 14 residues. Germline CDR1 is SQVTM and CDR2 is ANQGSEA. Deletions cut 4 bases from V and 8 bases from J, with 18 bases between. The CDR3 nucleotides are TGCAGCGTTGGACTAGAGCTGGGACTCGATGAGCAGTTCTTC. Translation: CSVGLELGLDEQFF.

V and J are TRBV3-1 and TRBJ2-1; D tentatively fits TRBD1 or TRBD2 (5 bases each). CDR1 is LGHDT and CDR2 is YNNKEL in the germline V gene (reference sequence). The germline V and J ends were trimmed by 4 bases and 3 bases, with 16 bases remaining between them. The length of the CDR3 is 16 residues. The CDR3 sequence is CASSPTLGEHYNEQFF. DNA of the CDR3: TGTGCCAGCAGCCCTACCCTGGGGGAGCACTACAATGAGCAGTTCTTC.

This clonotype has just a few counts. Germline and junction disagree at one end, which may indicate a read error. The V call is TRBV7-7, the J call TRBJ1-5, with 10 bases fitting TRBD1. Germline lookup yields CDR1 SSHAT and CDR2 FNYEAQ (reference sequence). The CDR3 runs 14 residues. CDR3 residues: CASTLGQGHQPQHF. CDR3 nucleotide sequence: TGTGCTAGCACCCTGGGACAGGGGCATCAGCCCCAGCATTTT.

This clonotype has more than one count but fewer than ten. The chain links TRBV6-1 to TRBJ2-1, with D possibly being TRBD2 (5 bases). Germline V CDR1 and CDR2: MNHNS, SASEGT. Trimming took off 0 bases at V and 12 bases at J, with 18 bases between the two ends. The CDR3 runs 15 residues. The chain's CDR3 is CASSEASNGSGSQFF. CDR3 nucleotides: TGTGCCAGCAGTGAAGCGTCTAACGGCAGCGGTTCGCAGTTCTTC.

The CDR3 here is CASSLSGVNTQYF. CDR3 DNA: TGTGCCAGCAGTTTATCAGGGGTTAATACGCAGTATTTT. The chain recombines TRBV27 with TRBJ2-3, with D possibly matching TRBD1 (5 bases). The CDR3 has 13 residues. Germline V lookup: CDR1 MNHEY, CDR2 SMNVEV (reference sequence). Trimming cost V 0 bases and J 7 bases, with 8 bases left between them.

In this sample, this clonotype turned up many times. The rearrangement links TRBV7-9 to TRBJ2-3; D uncertain. Germline CDR1 reads SEHNR; CDR2 reads FQNEAQ (reference sequence). Trimming removed 7 bases at V and 4 bases at J, with 12 bases between. This CDR3 contains 13 residues. CDR3 nucleotide sequence: TGTGCCAGCAACTTGATTGTGGCAGATACGCAGTATTTT. Its translation: CASNLIVADTQYF.

This clonotype was picked up a small number of times. The V and J genes are TRBV29-1 and TRBJ2-1, with no clear D. The CDR3 runs 15 residues. Trimming removed 5 bases from V and 7 bases from J, with 21 bases in between. Germline values: CDR1 SQVTM, CDR2 ANQGSEA. The CDR3 nucleotides read TGCAGCGTTATCTTCGGCATATCAACATCTAATGAGCAGTTCTTC. Translated, it gives CSVIFGISTSNEQFF.

In its sample, this clonotype was seen many times. This chain joins TRBV7-2 and TRBJ2-5; possibly TRBD1 for D (6 bases). This CDR3 has 14 residues. Trimming took off 5 bases at V and 1 base at J, with 11 bases between the two ends. Germline CDR1 reads SGHTA; CDR2 reads FQGNSA. This chain's CDR3 is CASSQGQFQETQYF. CDR3 sequence (DNA): TGTGCCAGCAGCCAAGGACAGTTCCAAGAGACCCAGTACTTC.

This clonotype showed up many times. V is TRBV5-1 and J is TRBJ1-1, with 8 bases identical to TRBD1. Germline V gene data show CDR1 as SGHRS and CDR2 as YFSETQ. CDR3 length equals 15 residues. J lost 1 base, V lost 4 bases, and 6 bases had no gene match. CDR3 region: CASSTKTGENTEAFF. The DNA for the CDR3 is TGCGCCAGCAGCACCAAGACAGGGGAGAACACTGAAGCTTTCTTT. Full variable domain (remainder filled in from reference TRBV5-1 and TRBJ1-1): KAGVTQTPRYLIKTRGQQVTLSCSPISGHRSVSWYQQTPGQGLQFLFEYFSETQRNKGNFPGRFSGRQFSNSRSEMNVSTLELGDSALYLCASSTKTGENTEAFFGQGTRLTVV.

Many counts were recorded for this clonotype. The chain links TRBV6-5 to TRBJ2-5, with D possibly TRBD2 on 5 matching bases. V lost 0 bases, J lost 2 bases, and 10 bases lay in between. CDR1 is MNHEY, CDR2 SVGAGI, per germline. The CDR3 runs to 15 residues. This chain's CDR3 is CASSYSTGEQETQYF. The CDR3 DNA follows: TGTGCCAGCAGTTACTCTACCGGGGAGCAAGAGACCCAGTACTTC.

This clonotype was detected ten times or more. The chain is built from TRBV6-5 and TRBJ2-6; perhaps TRBD1 as D (5 bases). With 6 bases removed from V and 4 bases from J, the gap between germline ends came to 13 bases. The CDR3 is made up of 15 amino acids. The germline V gene has CDR1 MNHEY and CDR2 SVGAGI. DNA for the CDR3: TGTGCCAGCAGACACAGGCTAGGAGGGGCCAACGTCCTGACTTTC. It yields the protein CASRHRLGGANVLTF.

This chain uses TRBV7-3 with TRBJ2-1; D call uncertain. Looked up from germline, CDR1 is SGHTA and CDR2 is FQGTGA. Trimming took 5 bases from V and 4 from J, leaving 9 bases between them. The CDR3 spans 13 residues. The CDR3 DNA follows: TGTGCCAGCAGCCGAGAGCCTTACAATGAGCAGTTCTTC. Its translation: CASSREPYNEQFF. Filled out from reference TRBV7-3 and TRBJ2-1, the complete variable domain reads GAGVSQTPSNKVTEKGKYVELRCDPISGHTALYWYRQSLGQGPEFLIYFQGTGAADDSGLPNDRFFAVRPEGSVSTLKIQRTERGDSAVYLCASSREPYNEQFFGPGTRLTVL.

This clonotype has ten or more counts. CDR3 sequence: CASRAGTAPSYEQYF. CDR3 nucleotides: TGTGCCAGCAGGGCCGGGACAGCGCCCTCCTACGAGCAGTACTTC. The rearrangement uses TRBV6-2 or TRBV6-3 and TRBJ2-7; 7 nucleotides agree with TRBD1. Trimming removed 6 bases from V and 0 bases from J; junction bases left unmatched: 8. From germline, CDR1 is MNHEY and CDR2 SVGEGT. The CDR3 has 15 residues.

This clonotype has more than one count but fewer than ten. The rearrangement links TRBV28 to TRBJ2-5, with D perhaps matching TRBD1 (5 bases). Germline-derived CDR1 and CDR2 are MDHEN and SYDVKM. This CDR3 spans 15 amino acids. V lost 1 base and J lost 8, with 17 bases in between. The CDR3 bases are TGTGCCAGCAGTTTATTCGTTGGGGCAGAAGGAACCCAGTACTTC. Amino acid sequence: CASSLFVGAEGTQYF.

In this sample, this clonotype turned up many times. V is TRBV12-3 or TRBV12-4 and J is TRBJ2-1; 7 nucleotides agree with TRBD1. Losses at the gene ends were 7 bases for V and 6 bases for J; bases not matched to a gene: 9. This CDR3 has 14 amino acids. The CDR3 DNA reads as TGTGCCAGCAATCGGGACAGCCAAAGCAATGAGCAGTTCTTC. Amino acids: CASNRDSQSNEQFF.

The genes are TRBV9 and TRBJ1-3, with 8 bases identical to TRBD1. V trimming: 4 bases; J trimming: 0 bases; junction bases outside the gene matches: 6. Germline V lookup: CDR1 SGDLS, CDR2 YYNGEE. CDR3 length equals 16 residues. The DNA for the CDR3 is TGTGCCAGCAGCTTCGGACAGGGAGTCTCTGGAAACACCATATATTTT. This sequence encodes CASSFGQGVSGNTIYF.

The rearrangement links TRBV7-2 to TRBJ1-4, with a tentative D call TRBD1 (5 bases). This CDR3 contains 16 residues. Germline CDR1 and CDR2: SGHTA and FQGNSA. Trimming removed 4 bases from V and 5 bases from J, with 17 bases in between. The CDR3 spells CASSSGGGARNEKLFF. For the CDR3, the DNA is TGTGCCAGCAGCTCCGGTGGAGGGGCCCGGAATGAAAAACTGTTTTTT.

This clonotype appeared many times. J is TRBJ2-7 and V is TRBV20-1; 11 positions agree with TRBD1. The germline V gene has CDR1 DFQATT and CDR2 SNEGSKA (reference sequence). Germline trimming cut 0 bases from V and 7 bases from J; bases unmatched to any gene: 8. CDR3 length equals 15 residues. The CDR3 DNA follows: TGCAGTGCTAGAGAGCCGGGACAGGGGGGATGGGAGCAGTACTTC. Its translation is CSAREPGQGGWEQYF.

The CDR3 bases are TGTGCCAGCAGCTTCCAAGAGGCAAACACCATATATTTT. It encodes CASSFQEANTIYF. This chain joins TRBV7-8 and TRBJ1-3; D uncertain. The CDR3 loop spans 13 amino acids. Germline V gives CDR1 SGHVS, CDR2 FQNEAQ. The ends were cut back, 3 bases at V and 6 bases at J, with 9 bases in the middle.

This clonotype has only a few counts. The genes are TRBV20-1 and TRBJ2-7; tentatively, D is TRBD2 (6 bases). The V end lost 0 bases, the J end lost 6 bases, and 18 bases lay between the germline ends. This CDR3 is built from 15 residues. Germline V gene data show CDR1 as DFQATT and CDR2 as SNEGSKA (reference sequence). The CDR3 reads CSAREEGLRGGEQYF. In DNA form, the CDR3 reads TGCAGTGCTAGAGAGGAGGGTCTCCGGGGAGGCGAGCAGTACTTC.

The chain employs TRBV7-9 and TRBJ1-6; a possible D gene is TRBD1 (5 bases). V dropped 9 bases and J dropped 7 bases, with 19 bases sitting between them. This CDR3 is built from 15 residues. Germline CDR1 is SEHNR and CDR2 is FQNEAQ (reference sequence). In nucleotides, the CDR3 is TGTGCCAGTACCCCTCCGGGACGGCTAAATTCACCCCTCCACTTT. Translated: CASTPPGRLNSPLHF.

J is TRBJ2-3 and V is TRBV28, with 9 bases that match TRBD1. J was trimmed by 4 bases and V by 5 bases; bases with no gene match: 4. CDR1 MDHEN and CDR2 SYDVKM come from the germline V gene. This CDR3 region has 14 residues. In DNA, the CDR3 is TGTGCCAGCAGTCAGGGACAGGGCCCAGATACGCAGTATTTT. Translating gives CASSQGQGPDTQYF. Combining the CDR3 with reference TRBV28 and TRBJ2-3 gives the whole variable domain DVKVTQSSRYLVKRTGEKVFLECVQDMDHENMFWYRQDPGLGLRLIYFSYDVKMKEKGDIPEGYSVSREKKERFSLILESASTNQTSMYLCASSQGQGPDTQYFGPGTRLTVL.

The CDR3 bases are TGCGCCAGCAGCCAAGCCCTAGCGGGAGGCGCCGAAGAGACCCAGTACTTC. Its translation is CASSQALAGGAEETQYF. J is TRBJ2-5 and V is TRBV4-1, with 11 bases aligning to TRBD2. With V trimmed by 1 base and J by 3 bases, 7 bases remained unmatched. The CDR3 loop spans 17 amino acids. In germline, CDR1 is MGHRA, CDR2 YSYEKL.